Following are 24 T cell receptor beta chains from one sample sequenced in a study of blood T cells in healthy people across ages (dated by TCRdb to about 2015). The library was produced with 5' RACE. Sequencing took place on an Illumina HiSeq 2500. A second 7 to 11 cycle PCR used a sample-barcoded 5' primer and a J-beta primer mix. TCRdb trimmed public reads at Q25 via fastp, called clones via MiXCR and kept in-frame beta chains. Rows are unified per CDR3 protein, each entry keeping the most common DNA and genes. The sample table contains roughly 1,700,000 distinct CDR3 sequences; only one count was recorded for approximately 28% of them. Roughly 8% of the sample lies in the top ten. Input material: blood. All receptors derive from a woman younger than 45 in good health.

CDR3 nucleotides: TGCGCCAGCAGCTTTCAGGGCACGGATGAGCAGTTCTTC. Amino acids: CASSFQGTDEQFF. This rearrangement joins TRBV5-1 to TRBJ2-1; perhaps TRBD1 as D (5 bases). The CDR3 runs to 13 residues. CDR1 is SGHRS, CDR2 YFSETQ, per germline. The V end was cut by 2 bases, the J end by 8 bases, with 11 bases between.

This clonotype was seen only a few times. The V call is TRBV7-2, the J call TRBJ2-1; 12 bases line up with TRBD2. Trimming at V came to 6 bases and at J to 9 bases, leaving 3 bases not matched to a gene. The germline V gene encodes CDR1 SGHTA and CDR2 FQGNSA. The CDR3 spans 13 residues. CDR3: CASRATSGGEQFF. The CDR3 nucleotides are TGTGCCAGCAGGGCGACTAGCGGGGGTGAGCAGTTCTTC.

This clonotype was seen only a few times. This chain links TRBV5-1 with TRBJ1-1; no clear D gene. The ends were cut back, 4 bases at V and 1 base at J, with 11 bases in the middle. Germline V gene data show CDR1 as SGHRS and CDR2 as YFSETQ. This CDR3 is built from 14 residues. The CDR3 is CASSASRPNTEAFF. CDR3 coding DNA: TGCGCCAGCAGCGCTTCGAGGCCGAACACTGAAGCTTTCTTT.

This clonotype has a handful of counts. The chain links TRBV28 to TRBJ2-1; tentatively, D is TRBD1 or TRBD2 (7 bases each). V lost 3 bases to trimming and J lost 0 bases, with 12 bases between them. The CDR3 is 16 residues long. Per the germline V gene, CDR1 is MDHEN and CDR2 is SYDVKM. The CDR3 protein is CASSFAGGGSYNEQFF. For the CDR3, the DNA is TGTGCCAGCAGTTTTGCAGGGGGGGGCTCCTACAATGAGCAGTTCTTC. Using reference TRBV28 and TRBJ2-1 for the parts outside the CDR3, the full variable domain is DVKVTQSSRYLVKRTGEKVFLECVQDMDHENMFWYRQDPGLGLRLIYFSYDVKMKEKGDIPEGYSVSREKKERFSLILESASTNQTSMYLCASSFAGGGSYNEQFFGPGTRLTVL.

The rearrangement uses TRBV7-9 and TRBJ1-4; TRBD1 agrees at 7 bases. J gave up 4 bases and V 4 bases, and 6 bases lay outside the gene matches. Germline assignment: CDR1 SEHNR and CDR2 FQNEAQ (reference sequence). This CDR3 is built from 15 residues. The CDR3 nucleotides are TGTGCCAGCAGCTCGAGGGACAGATATAATGAAAAACTGTTTTTT. This sequence encodes CASSSRDRYNEKLFF.

This clonotype has a handful of counts. J is TRBJ2-3 and V is TRBV20-1; D not resolved. Per the germline V gene, CDR1 is DFQATT and CDR2 is SNEGSKA (reference sequence). V shed 3 bases and J shed 0 bases, with 13 bases lying between them. The CDR3 has 15 amino acids. The CDR3 nucleotides read TGCAGTGCTAGTGCTCCGTCCTCTAGCACAGATACGCAGTATTTT. As protein: CSASAPSSSTDTQYF.

The chain joins TRBV10-3 to TRBJ2-3, with D possibly matching TRBD1 (5 bases). Per the germline V gene, CDR1 is ENHRY and CDR2 is SYGVKD. The ends were cut back, 6 bases at V and 3 bases at J, with 10 bases in the middle. The CDR3 covers 13 residues. CDR3 in amino acids: CAIRGVRTDTQYF. The CDR3 DNA sequence: TGTGCCATCAGAGGGGTAAGAACAGATACGCAGTATTTT.

This clonotype occurred a few times. The chain links TRBV20-1 to TRBJ2-5; TRBD2 matches 9 bases. The CDR3 consists of 16 residues. Trimming cost V 1 base and J 1 base; bases outside gene matches: 7. Germline assignment: CDR1 DFQATT and CDR2 SNEGSKA (reference sequence). The CDR3 nucleotides are TGCAGTGCTAGAGGACTAGCGGAGGGGGGCCAAGAGACCCAGTACTTC. Translating it yields CSARGLAEGGQETQYF.

Ten or more counts support this clonotype. The chain has TRBV6-6 and TRBJ2-1; tentative D call: TRBD2 (5 bases). CDR1 and CDR2 (germline): MNHNY, SVGAGI (reference sequence). The CDR3 consists of 13 residues. With 8 bases removed from V and 5 bases from J, the gap between germline ends came to 13 bases. CDR3 bases: TGTGCCAGCTGCCTGGACGGGAACAATGAGCAGTTCTTC. This translates into CASCLDGNNEQFF.

The rearrangement joins TRBV2 to TRBJ2-5; D possibly uses TRBD1 or TRBD2 (5 bases each). The DNA end favors TRBJ2-7, so the J call may be wrong. The CDR3 is 14 amino acids. Germline assignment: CDR1 SNHLY and CDR2 FYNNEI. The DNA for the CDR3 is TGTGCCAGCAGTCGCACGGGACGGACCTGCGAGCAGTACTTC. It specifies CASSRTGRTCEQYF.

This clonotype has more than one count but fewer than ten. The rearrangement uses TRBV7-8 and TRBJ2-6; D uncertain. V was clipped by 6 bases and J by 1 base, with 16 bases between them. The germline V gene encodes CDR1 SGHVS and CDR2 FQNEAQ. The CDR3 spans 17 residues. CDR3 coding DNA: TGTGCCAGCAGTTACCCCGGACCAGGATCTGGGGCCAACGTCCTGACTTTC. Translation: CASSYPGPGSGANVLTF.

The rearrangement uses TRBV20-1 and TRBJ2-1; TRBD2 is a possible D gene (5 bases). V gave up 2 bases and J gave up 1 base, with 15 bases separating them. CDR3 size: 16 residues. Germline assignment: CDR1 DFQATT and CDR2 SNEGSKA (reference sequence). The CDR3: CSARKKEVVSYNEQFF. Here the CDR3 DNA reads TGCAGTGCTAGAAAGAAGGAGGTGGTGTCCTACAATGAGCAGTTCTTC.

This clonotype was recorded many times. The chain recombines TRBV6-6 with TRBJ2-1; D gene unclear. V was clipped by 2 bases and J by 5 bases, with 10 bases between them. Germline loops: CDR1 MNHNY, CDR2 SVGAGI (reference sequence). The CDR3 sequence is 14 residues long. CDR3 sequence: CASSYGGWNNEQFF. The CDR3 coding sequence is TGTGCCAGCAGTTACGGTGGGTGGAACAATGAGCAGTTCTTC.

This chain links TRBV20-1 with TRBJ2-3; TRBD1 agrees at 7 bases. The germline CDR1 and CDR2 sequences are DFQATT and SNEGSKA (reference sequence). The CDR3 sequence is 14 residues long. Germline trimming cut 0 bases from V and 5 bases from J; bases unmatched to any gene: 5. DNA of the CDR3: TGCAGTGCTAGAGATACAGGGGCCAGAGATACGCAGTATTTT. It translates to CSARDTGARDTQYF.

Comment on this clonotype: Sequence at one end of the junction differs from germline and may be a read error. The CDR3 DNA reads as TGTACCAGCAGTCCCACAGGGTTCAATGAGCAGTTCTTC. Protein: CTSSPTGFNEQFF. J is TRBJ2-1 and V is TRBV7-9; a possible D gene is TRBD1 (6 bases). The CDR3 runs to 13 residues. Germline assignment: CDR1 SEHNR and CDR2 FQNEAQ (reference sequence). Full variable domain (missing parts from reference TRBV7-9 and TRBJ2-1): DTGVSQNPRHKITKRGQNVTFRCDPISEHNRLYWYRQTLGQGPEFLTYFQNEAQLEKSRLLSDRFSAERPKGSFSTLEIQRTEQGDSAMYLCTSSPTGFNEQFFGPGTRLTVL.

This rearrangement joins TRBV19 to TRBJ2-5, with no clear D. This CDR3 is built from 14 residues. CDR1 is LNHDA, CDR2 SQIVND, per germline (reference sequence). Trimming shortened V by 0 bases and J by 2 bases, and 7 bases separated the two germline ends. DNA for the CDR3: TGTGCCAGTAGTATAGATCTGGGGCAAGAGACCCAGTACTTC. Protein sequence: CASSIDLGQETQYF. Combining the CDR3 with reference TRBV19 and TRBJ2-5 gives the whole variable domain DGGITQSPKYLFRKEGQNVTLSCEQNLNHDAMYWYRQDPGQGLRLIYYSQIVNDFQKGDIAEGYSVSREKKESFPLTVTSAQKNPTAFYLCASSIDLGQETQYFGPGTRLLVL.

The CDR3 reads CASSPGQESYNEQFF. CDR3 in DNA: TGTGCCAGCTCACCAGGACAGGAAAGTTACAATGAGCAGTTCTTC. The chain recombines TRBV18 with TRBJ2-1, with 7 bases aligning to TRBD1. The CDR3 spans 15 residues. V lost 2 bases, J lost 4 bases, and 5 bases stayed unmatched. In germline, CDR1 is KGHSH, CDR2 LQKENI.

The chain uses TRBV2 and TRBJ1-1, with unresolved D. This CDR3 has 15 amino acids. Germline lookup yields CDR1 SNHLY and CDR2 FYNNEI. Trimming removed 0 bases from V and 1 base from J, with 9 bases in between. As DNA, the CDR3 is TGTGCCAGCAGTGAAGCAGTCGTAAGGAACACTGAAGCTTTCTTT. It is translated as CASSEAVVRNTEAFF. The entire variable domain, with the rest obtained from reference TRBV2 and TRBJ1-1, is as follows: EPEVTQTPSHQVTQMGQEVILRCVPISNHLYFYWYRQILGQKVEFLVSFYNNEISEKSEIFDDQFSVERPDGSNFTLKIRSTKLEDSAMYFCASSEAVVRNTEAFFGQGTRLTVV.

In its sample, this clonotype was seen many times. The chain recombines TRBV5-1 with TRBJ2-4; 8 bases are a match to TRBD1. The V and J ends lost 4 bases and 6 bases, in that order; junction bases with no gene match: 9. The germline V gene has CDR1 SGHRS and CDR2 YFSETQ. The CDR3 runs to 15 residues. The CDR3: CASSEGAGGTNIQYF. The CDR3 nucleotides read TGCGCCAGCAGCGAAGGGGCAGGGGGCACAAACATTCAGTACTTC.

The chain links TRBV7-2 to TRBJ2-5; 11 nucleotides agree with TRBD2. Germline CDR1 reads SGHTA; CDR2 reads FQGNSA. The V gene end was trimmed by 5 bases and the J gene end by 2 bases; junction bases not matched to a gene: 10. The CDR3 covers 17 residues. The CDR3 bases are TGTGCCAGCAGCAGGGGGACTAGCGGTACCCGACAAGAGACCCAGTACTTC. This translates into CASSRGTSGTRQETQYF.

This clonotype has more than one count but fewer than ten. This chain links TRBV7-2 with TRBJ2-4; TRBD1 agrees at 9 bases. V lost 3 bases to trimming and J lost 0 bases; unmatched junction nucleotides: 6. Germline V gives CDR1 SGHTA, CDR2 FQGNSA. The CDR3 runs 17 residues. Written as DNA, the CDR3 is TGTGCCAGCAGCTTGGGACAGGGAAATTTAGCCAAAAACATTCAGTACTTC. This gives the protein CASSLGQGNLAKNIQYF.

The chain carries TRBV6-2 or TRBV6-3 and TRBJ2-1; 8 positions match TRBD2. The CDR3 runs 15 residues. Germline CDR1 MNHEY, CDR2 SVGEGT. With 1 base clipped from V and 7 bases from J, the junction kept 6 bases outside the gene matches. CDR3 protein: CASSYYSGTSNEQFF. CDR3 DNA: TGTGCCAGCAGTTACTATTCCGGGACTAGTAATGAGCAGTTCTTC.

The chain carries TRBV3-1 and TRBJ1-1; unclear D gene. Trimming took off 0 bases at V and 5 bases at J, with 10 bases between the two ends. The CDR3 is 14 residues long. Germline CDR1 reads LGHDT; CDR2 reads YNNKEL (reference sequence). The CDR3 DNA follows: TGTGCCAGCAGCCAAGAGATCGGCCAGACTGAAGCTTTCTTT. Its translation: CASSQEIGQTEAFF.

The chain is built from TRBV14 and TRBJ2-5; D unresolved. The CDR3 loop spans 13 amino acids. The germline CDR1 and CDR2 sequences are SGHDN and FVKESK. V shed 4 bases and J shed 10 bases, with 16 bases lying between them. The DNA for the CDR3 is TGTGCCAGCAGCCTGGACCTGAGCGCAGGCCAGTACTTC. This codes for CASSLDLSAGQYF.